The source of this T cell receptor (beta chain) is a study of blood T cell repertoires in COVID-19. TCRdb's table, derived via immunoSEQ multiplex PCR, lists solely in-frame clones and lacks some. The data contain 250,000 or so clones, 75% to 90% of them singletons. Sample: PBMCs or T cells enriched from blood (not recorded which). The TCR was taken from a woman aged 40 to 50 who had been exposed to COVID-19.

CDR3 DNA: TGTGCCAGCAGTTTATGGTCCGGGACAGGGGGTCTGAACACTGAAGCTTTCTTT. Protein sequence: CASSLWSGTGGLNTEAFF. V is TRBV27 and J is TRBJ1-1, with 11 bases aligning to TRBD1. V shed 1 base, J shed 0 bases, and the junction held 7 bases outside the gene matches. CDR3 size: 18 residues. Germline V lookup: CDR1 MNHEY, CDR2 SMNVEV (reference sequence).